The rows below give T cell receptor beta chains drawn from one sample of a study of blood T cell repertoires in COVID-19. Generated by immunoSEQ multiplex PCR, the TCRdb table keeps only in-frame clones and is missing some. The sample yields some 240,000 clones, around 83% seen once. Sequences were obtained from PBMCs or T cells enriched from blood (not recorded which). These receptors came from a woman aged 50 to 60 who had been exposed to COVID-19. The CDR3 runs from the conserved cysteine through the conserved F or W. D genes are given only for firm matches. Size tells how often a clone was seen (once, few, many) or the class of an expanded clone, and some rows leave it out.

j_call,clone_size,v_call,d_call,cdr3_aa,cdr3_nt
TRBJ1-1,NA,TRBV19,TRBD1,CASSRPGQGARNTEAFF,TGTGCCAGTAGTAGACCGGGACAGGGGGCTCGGAACACTGAAGCTTTCTTT
TRBJ2-2,NA,TRBV11-2,TRBD2,CASTPTSGGAYTGELFF,TGTGCCAGCACCCCGACTAGCGGGGGGGCCTACACCGGGGAGCTGTTTTTT
TRBJ1-1,NA,TRBV5-4,TRBD1,CASSGRQGAGDTEAFF,TGTGCCAGCAGCGGACGACAGGGGGCGGGGGACACTGAAGCTTTCTTT
TRBJ2-2,NA,TRBV7-2,TRBD2,CASSLTSGNSGELFF,TGTGCCAGCAGCTTAACTAGCGGCAATTCCGGGGAGCTGTTTTTT
TRBJ1-4,NA,TRBV5-1,TRBD1,CASRQGALTNEKLFF,TGCGCCAGCCGTCAGGGGGCATTAACTAATGAAAAACTGTTTTTT
TRBJ1-2,NA,TRBV28,NA,CASSSLGRGGNYGYTF,TGTGCCAGCAGTTCCCTCGGGAGGGGGGGGAACTATGGCTACACCTTC
TRBJ2-3,NA,TRBV7-2,TRBD2,CASSLAGRTDTQYF,TGTGCCAGCAGCCTAGCGGGGCGCACAGATACGCAGTATTTT
TRBJ1-1,NA,TRBV7-9,NA,CASSFLQGSYSANTEAFF,TGTGCCAGCAGCTTTCTTCAGGGCAGTTACTCTGCGAACACTGAAGCTTTCTTT
TRBJ2-2,NA,TRBV4-2,NA,CASMKTPGTGELFF,TGTGCCAGCATGAAGACCCCGGGGACCGGGGAGCTGTTTTTT
TRBJ1-2,NA,TRBV27,TRBD1,CASSLSITGGHIYGYTF,TGTGCCAGCAGTTTATCCATAACAGGGGGCCATATCTATGGCTACACCTTC
TRBJ1-3,NA,TRBV6-2/TRBV6-3,TRBD1,CASSYSGGAGNTIYF,TGTGCCAGCAGTTACTCAGGGGGCGCCGGAAACACCATATATTTT
TRBJ1-5,NA,TRBV10-2,TRBD1,CASGAGTGVSNQPQHF,TGCGCCAGCGGGGCCGGGACAGGGGTTAGCAATCAGCCCCAGCATTTT
TRBJ1-6,NA,TRBV28,NA,CASRQDSSYNSPLHF,TGTGCCAGCAGACAGGACAGTTCCTATAATTCACCCCTCCACTTT
TRBJ2-3,once,TRBV29-1,NA,CSVERVGGGTQYF,TGCAGCGTTGAACGGGTGGGAGGGGGTACGCAGTATTTT
TRBJ2-2,once,TRBV4-3,TRBD2,CASSQDREGPYYTGELFF,TGCGCCAGCAGCCAAGATCGGGAGGGACCCTACTACACCGGGGAGCTGTTTTTT
TRBJ2-1,NA,TRBV2,TRBD1,CARRVPTGGNEQFF,TGTGCCAGGAGAGTGCCGACAGGGGGAAATGAGCAGTTCTTC
TRBJ1-1,NA,TRBV15,TRBD1,CATSRGRGRDTEAFF,TGTGCCACCAGCAGAGGTAGGGGGCGTGACACTGAAGCTTTCTTT
TRBJ1-2,many,TRBV13,NA,CASSRQGNYGYTF,TGTGCCAGCAGCCGTCAGGGGAACTATGGCTACACCTTC
TRBJ2-5,NA,TRBV15,NA,CATSRAGKVQETQYF,TGTGCCACCAGCAGGGCAGGGAAAGTCCAAGAGACCCAGTACTTC
TRBJ1-1,NA,TRBV12-3/TRBV12-4,NA,CASSLQGHTEAFF,TGTGCCAGCAGCTTACAGGGTCACACTGAAGCTTTCTTT
TRBJ1-1,NA,TRBV4-1,NA,CASSQDSRTKLRAFF,TGCGCCAGCAGCCAAGATTCAAGGACAAAACTTCGGGCTTTCTTT
TRBJ1-4,NA,TRBV28,NA,CASTLSTRGKLFF,TGTGCCAGCACCCTATCCACCAGGGGAAAACTGTTTTTT
TRBJ2-1,NA,TRBV25-1,TRBD1,CASSSKDRAYNEQFF,TGTGCCAGCAGTTCAAAGGACAGGGCGTACAATGAGCAGTTCTTC
TRBJ1-1,NA,TRBV9,NA,CASSPGGGPVSEAFF,TGTGCCAGCAGCCCCGGGGGGGGTCCAGTTAGTGAAGCTTTCTTT
TRBJ1-5,NA,TRBV5-5,NA,CASSQPGGGQPQHF,TGTGCCAGCAGCCAGCCGGGGGGTGGTCAGCCCCAGCATTTT
TRBJ1-3,NA,TRBV7-6,TRBD1,CASSLGPGQGGNTIYF,TGTGCCAGCAGCTTAGGCCCCGGACAGGGAGGAAACACCATATATTTT
TRBJ1-2,NA,TRBV6-5,NA,CASGPNGYNYGYTF,TGTGCCAGCGGGCCGAACGGCTATAACTATGGCTACACCTTC